Below, 5 T cell receptor beta chains from the same sample are listed, as sequenced in a study of naive and memory T cell subsets. Which antigens these TCRs recognize remains unknown. An equimolar mix of two oligonucleotides served as the beta constant-region primer for TRBC1 and TRBC2. The ligated cDNA underwent four PCR rounds using SP2 and nested alpha and beta constant-region primers. TCRdb analysed the UMI-ligation and nested PCR reads with MiXCR anew, one entry per CDR3 protein. The profile covers 140,000 to 150,000 distinct CDR3 sequences, with 22% appearing a single time and approximately 0.1% taken by the ten largest. Study-level findings and limits: Naive repertoires, especially CD8, held a few larger clonotypes, possibly memory cells re-expressing CD45RA.

Sequencing was done on a sample of naive CD4+ T cells from blood. These receptors all stem from a human donor in good health.

This clonotype was counted at least ten times. The V and J genes are TRBV5-1 and TRBJ2-1; 14 nucleotides match TRBD2. CDR1 SGHRS and CDR2 YFSETQ come from the germline V gene. CDR3 length equals 16 residues. With V trimmed by 3 bases and J by 6 bases, 5 bases remained unmatched. The CDR3 sequence is CASSWGLAGVSNEQFF. DNA for the CDR3: TGCGCCAGCAGCTGGGGACTAGCGGGGGTCTCCAATGAGCAGTTCTTC. Full variable domain (outside the CDR3, taken from reference TRBV5-1 and TRBJ2-1): KAGVTQTPRYLIKTRGQQVTLSCSPISGHRSVSWYQQTPGQGLQFLFEYFSETQRNKGNFPGRFSGRQFSNSRSEMNVSTLELGDSALYLCASSWGLAGVSNEQFFGPGTRLTVL.

Only a few counts were recorded for this clonotype. This chain connects TRBV4-2 to TRBJ1-5; TRBD1 agrees at 9 bases. Losses at the gene ends were 4 bases for V and 1 base for J; bases not matched to a gene: 2. Germline V gene data show CDR1 as LGHNA and CDR2 as YNFKEQ. This CDR3 has 15 amino acids. The CDR3, as DNA: TGTGCCAGCAGCCCGGACAGGGGAAGCAATCAGCCCCAGCATTTT. This gives the protein CASSPDRGSNQPQHF.

V is TRBV7-9 and J is TRBJ2-7, with 8 bases matching TRBD2. The CDR3 runs 15 residues. CDR1 and CDR2 (germline): SEHNR, FQNEAQ (reference sequence). V lost 1 base to trimming and J lost 6 bases; unmatched junction nucleotides: 8. The CDR3: CASSLGVGRASEQYF. In DNA form, the CDR3 reads TGTGCCAGCAGCTTAGGGGTCGGGAGGGCGAGCGAGCAGTACTTC.

This clonotype was counted many times. The chain carries TRBV5-1 and TRBJ2-1, with D maybe TRBD1 (6 bases). Germline V CDR1 and CDR2: SGHRS, YFSETQ. There are 12 residues in the CDR3. Between the trimmed V and J ends, which lost 4 bases and 6 bases, there was a span of 8 bases. CDR3 sequence (DNA): TGCGCCAGCAGCCAACAGGGCAATGAGCAGTTCTTC. It specifies CASSQQGNEQFF.

This clonotype was counted a few times. V gene TRBV7-9 combines with J gene TRBJ2-3; the D is unclear. Trimming shortened V by 4 bases and J by 2 bases, and 7 bases separated the two germline ends. This CDR3 is built from 13 residues. Germline V lookup: CDR1 SEHNR, CDR2 FQNEAQ (reference sequence). This chain's CDR3 is CASSSRTTDTQYF. Written as DNA, the CDR3 is TGTGCCAGCAGCTCCAGGACCACAGATACGCAGTATTTT.